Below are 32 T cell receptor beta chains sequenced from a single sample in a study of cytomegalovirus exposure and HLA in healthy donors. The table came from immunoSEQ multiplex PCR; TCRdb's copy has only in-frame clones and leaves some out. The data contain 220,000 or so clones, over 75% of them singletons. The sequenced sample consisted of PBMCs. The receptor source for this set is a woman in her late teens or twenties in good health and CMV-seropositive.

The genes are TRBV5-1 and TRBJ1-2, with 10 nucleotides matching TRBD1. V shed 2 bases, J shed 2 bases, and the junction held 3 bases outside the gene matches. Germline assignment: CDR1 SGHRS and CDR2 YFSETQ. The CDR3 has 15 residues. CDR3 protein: CASSLDRGQNYGYTF. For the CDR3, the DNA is TGCGCCAGCAGCTTAGACAGGGGGCAGAACTATGGCTACACCTTC.

In DNA form, the CDR3 reads TGTGCCAGCAGTTTGGTGCTGGGACAGGGGAACCACGAGCAGTACTTC. It codes for CASSLVLGQGNHEQYF. This chain uses TRBV28 with TRBJ2-7, with TRBD1 matching 10 bases. Germline V lookup: CDR1 MDHEN, CDR2 SYDVKM. The CDR3 runs 16 residues. The J segment lost 5 bases and the V segment lost 3 bases, leaving 10 bases of the junction unmatched.

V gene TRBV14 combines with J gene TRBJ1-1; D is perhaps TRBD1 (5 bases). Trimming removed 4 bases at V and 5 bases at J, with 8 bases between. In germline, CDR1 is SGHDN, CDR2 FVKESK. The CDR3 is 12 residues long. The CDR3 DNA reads TGTGCCAGCAGCCGGGGCACTACTGAAGCTTTCTTT. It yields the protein CASSRGTTEAFF.

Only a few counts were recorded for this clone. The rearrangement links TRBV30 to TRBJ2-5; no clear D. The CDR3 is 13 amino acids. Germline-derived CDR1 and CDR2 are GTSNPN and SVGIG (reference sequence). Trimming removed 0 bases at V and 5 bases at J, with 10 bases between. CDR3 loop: CAWSVVIRETQYF. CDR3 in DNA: TGTGCCTGGAGTGTAGTCATACGGGAGACCCAGTACTTC.

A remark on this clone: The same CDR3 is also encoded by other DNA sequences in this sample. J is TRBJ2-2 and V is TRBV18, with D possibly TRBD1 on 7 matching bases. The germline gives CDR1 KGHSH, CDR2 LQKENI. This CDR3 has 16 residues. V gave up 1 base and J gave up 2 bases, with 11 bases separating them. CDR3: CASSPRQGGNTGELFF. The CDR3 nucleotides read TGTGCCAGCTCACCACGCCAGGGGGGTAACACCGGGGAGCTGTTTTTT.

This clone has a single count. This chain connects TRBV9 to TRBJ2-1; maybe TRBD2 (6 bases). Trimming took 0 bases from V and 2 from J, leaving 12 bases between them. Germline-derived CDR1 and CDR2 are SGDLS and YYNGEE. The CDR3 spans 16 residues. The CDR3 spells CASSVGPGVAYNEQFF. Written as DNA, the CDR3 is TGTGCCAGCAGCGTAGGTCCGGGGGTCGCCTACAATGAGCAGTTCTTC.

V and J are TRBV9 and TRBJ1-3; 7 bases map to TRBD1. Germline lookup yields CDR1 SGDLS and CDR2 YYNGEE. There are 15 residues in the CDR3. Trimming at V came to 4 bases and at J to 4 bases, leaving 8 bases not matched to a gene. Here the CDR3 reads CASSSMGQLGNTIYF. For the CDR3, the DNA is TGTGCCAGCAGCTCTATGGGACAGCTCGGAAACACCATATATTTT.

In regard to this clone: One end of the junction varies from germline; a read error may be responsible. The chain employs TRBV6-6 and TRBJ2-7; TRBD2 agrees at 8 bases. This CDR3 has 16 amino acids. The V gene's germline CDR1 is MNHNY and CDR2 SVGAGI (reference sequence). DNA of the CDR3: TGTGCCAGCAGTTACTCGCGACAGCGGGAGTCCTTCGAGCAGTACTTC. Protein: CASSYSRQRESFEQYF.

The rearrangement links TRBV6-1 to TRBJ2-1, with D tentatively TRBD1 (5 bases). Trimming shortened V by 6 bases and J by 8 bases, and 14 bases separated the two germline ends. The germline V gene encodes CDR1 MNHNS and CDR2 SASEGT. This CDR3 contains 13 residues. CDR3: CASRVQVRDEQFF. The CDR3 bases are TGTGCCAGCAGGGTACAGGTTAGAGATGAGCAGTTCTTC.

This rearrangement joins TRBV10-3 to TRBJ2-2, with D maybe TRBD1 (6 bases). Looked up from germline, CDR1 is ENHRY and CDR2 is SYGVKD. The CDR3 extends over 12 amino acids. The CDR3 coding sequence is TGTGCAATTAAGGGGGACACCGGGGAGCTGTTTTTT. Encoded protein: CAIKGDTGELFF.

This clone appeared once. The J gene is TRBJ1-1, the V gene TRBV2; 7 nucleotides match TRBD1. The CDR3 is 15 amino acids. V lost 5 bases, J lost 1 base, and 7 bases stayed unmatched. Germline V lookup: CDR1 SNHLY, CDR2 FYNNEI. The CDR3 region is CASSRTGTANTEAFF. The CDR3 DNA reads TGTGCCAGCAGTCGTACCGGGACAGCGAACACTGAAGCTTTCTTT.

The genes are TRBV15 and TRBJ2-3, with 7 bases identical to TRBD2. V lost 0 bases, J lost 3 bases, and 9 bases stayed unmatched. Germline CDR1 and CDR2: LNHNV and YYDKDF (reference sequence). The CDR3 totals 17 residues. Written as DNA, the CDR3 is TGTGCCACCAGCAGAGATCCTGGCGGGAGAGCGACAGATACGCAGTATTTT. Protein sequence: CATSRDPGGRATDTQYF.

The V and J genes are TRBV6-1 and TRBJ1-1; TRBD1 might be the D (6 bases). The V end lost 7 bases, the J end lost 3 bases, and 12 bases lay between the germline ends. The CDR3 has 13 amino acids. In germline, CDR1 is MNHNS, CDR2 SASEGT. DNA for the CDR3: TGTGCCAGCACACGAGGGGGAGACACTGAAGCTTTCTTT. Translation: CASTRGGDTEAFF.

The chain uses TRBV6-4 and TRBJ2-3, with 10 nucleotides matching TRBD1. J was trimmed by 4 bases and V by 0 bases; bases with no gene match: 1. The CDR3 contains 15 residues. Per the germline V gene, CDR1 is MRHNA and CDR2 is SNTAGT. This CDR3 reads CASSDSTGGADTQYF. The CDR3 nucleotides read TGTGCCAGCAGTGACTCGACAGGGGGCGCAGATACGCAGTATTTT.

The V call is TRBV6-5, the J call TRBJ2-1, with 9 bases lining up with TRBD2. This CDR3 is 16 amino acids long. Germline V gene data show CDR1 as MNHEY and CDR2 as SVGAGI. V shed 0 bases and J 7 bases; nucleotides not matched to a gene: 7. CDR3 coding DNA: TGTGCCAGCAGTTACTCCATGGGCGGGAGGGGGAATGAGCAGTTCTTC. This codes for CASSYSMGGRGNEQFF.

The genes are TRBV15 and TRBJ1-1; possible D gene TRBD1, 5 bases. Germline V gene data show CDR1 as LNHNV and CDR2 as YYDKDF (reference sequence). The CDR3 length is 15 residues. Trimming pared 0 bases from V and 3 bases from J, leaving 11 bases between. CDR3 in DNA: TGTGCCACCAGCAGAGACAGGGCGTTGGACACTGAAGCTTTCTTT. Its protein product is CATSRDRALDTEAFF. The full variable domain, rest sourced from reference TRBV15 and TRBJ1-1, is DAMVIQNPRYQVTQFGKPVTLSCSQTLNHNVMYWYQQKSSQAPKLLFHYYDKDFNNEADTPDNFQSRRPNTSFCFLDIRSPGLGDTAMYLCATSRDRALDTEAFFGQGTRLTVV.

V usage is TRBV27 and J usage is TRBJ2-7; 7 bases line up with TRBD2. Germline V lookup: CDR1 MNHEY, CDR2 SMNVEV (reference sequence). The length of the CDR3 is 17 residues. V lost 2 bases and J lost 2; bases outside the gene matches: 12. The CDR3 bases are TGTGCCAGCAGTTTACCTCAAGAACCGGGACTAACCTACGAGCAGTACTTC. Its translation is CASSLPQEPGLTYEQYF.

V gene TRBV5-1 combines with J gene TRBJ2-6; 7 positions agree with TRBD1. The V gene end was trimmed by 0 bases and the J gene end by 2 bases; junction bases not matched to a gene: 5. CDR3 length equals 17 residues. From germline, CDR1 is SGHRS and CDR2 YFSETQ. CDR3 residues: CASSLVLRGPGANVLTF. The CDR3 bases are TGCGCCAGCAGCTTGGTCCTGAGGGGGCCTGGGGCCAACGTCCTGACTTTC. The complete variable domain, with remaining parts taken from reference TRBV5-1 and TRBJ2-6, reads KAGVTQTPRYLIKTRGQQVTLSCSPISGHRSVSWYQQTPGQGLQFLFEYFSETQRNKGNFPGRFSGRQFSNSRSEMNVSTLELGDSALYLCASSLVLRGPGANVLTFGAGSRLTVL.

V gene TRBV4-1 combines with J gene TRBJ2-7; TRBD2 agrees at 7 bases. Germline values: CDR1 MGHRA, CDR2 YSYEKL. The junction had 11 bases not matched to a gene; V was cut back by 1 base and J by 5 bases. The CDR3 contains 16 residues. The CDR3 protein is CASSQVVAAGANEQYF. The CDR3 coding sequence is TGCGCCAGCAGCCAAGTAGTAGCGGCGGGAGCAAACGAGCAGTACTTC.

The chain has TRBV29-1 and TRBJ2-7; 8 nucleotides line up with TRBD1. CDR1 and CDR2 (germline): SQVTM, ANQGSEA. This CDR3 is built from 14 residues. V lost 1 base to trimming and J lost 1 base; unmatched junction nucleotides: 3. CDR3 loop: CSVEVRDRSYEQYF. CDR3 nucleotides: TGCAGCGTTGAAGTCCGGGACAGGTCCTACGAGCAGTACTTC.

CDR3 bases: TGTGCCAGCAGTCTAAGTGGAAACACCATATATTTT. The encoded protein is CASSLSGNTIYF. The chain employs TRBV28 and TRBJ1-3, with D unclear. V was shortened by 5 bases and J by 3 bases, with 5 bases between the two germline ends. This CDR3 region has 12 residues. The V gene's germline CDR1 is MDHEN and CDR2 SYDVKM. The complete variable domain, with remaining parts taken from reference TRBV28 and TRBJ1-3, reads DVKVTQSSRYLVKRTGEKVFLECVQDMDHENMFWYRQDPGLGLRLIYFSYDVKMKEKGDIPEGYSVSREKKERFSLILESASTNQTSMYLCASSLSGNTIYFGEGSWLTVV.

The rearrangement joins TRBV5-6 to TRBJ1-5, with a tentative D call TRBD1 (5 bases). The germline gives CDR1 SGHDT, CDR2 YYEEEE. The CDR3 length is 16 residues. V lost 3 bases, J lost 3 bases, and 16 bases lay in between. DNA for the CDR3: TGTGCCAGCAGCTCATCGGACATGATGAACAATCAGCCCCAGCATTTT. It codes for CASSSSDMMNNQPQHF.

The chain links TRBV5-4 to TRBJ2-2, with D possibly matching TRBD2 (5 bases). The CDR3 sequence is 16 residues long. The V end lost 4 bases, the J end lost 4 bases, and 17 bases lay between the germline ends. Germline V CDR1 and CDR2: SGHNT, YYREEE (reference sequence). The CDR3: CASSTNGERGTGELFF. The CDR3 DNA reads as TGTGCCAGCAGCACTAACGGGGAGCGAGGCACCGGGGAGCTGTTTTTT. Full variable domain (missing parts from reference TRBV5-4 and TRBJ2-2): ETGVTQSPTHLIKTRGQQVTLRCSSQSGHNTVSWYQQALGQGPQFIFQYYREEENGRGNFPPRFSGLQFPNYSSELNVNALELDDSALYLCASSTNGERGTGELFFGEGSRLTVL.

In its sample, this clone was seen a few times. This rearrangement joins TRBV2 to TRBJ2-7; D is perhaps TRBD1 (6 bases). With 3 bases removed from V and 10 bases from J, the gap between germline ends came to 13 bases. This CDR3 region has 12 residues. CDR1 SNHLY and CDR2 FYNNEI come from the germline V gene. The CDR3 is CASSDRQVRQYF. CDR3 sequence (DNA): TGTGCCAGCAGTGATCGACAGGTACGTCAGTACTTC.

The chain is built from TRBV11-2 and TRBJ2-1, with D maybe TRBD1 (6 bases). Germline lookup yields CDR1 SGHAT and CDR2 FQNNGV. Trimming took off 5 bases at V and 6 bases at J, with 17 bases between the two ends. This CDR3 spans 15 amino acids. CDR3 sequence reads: CASSRAGQGLNEQFF. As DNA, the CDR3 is TGTGCCAGCAGCCGTGCTGGGCAGGGGCTCAATGAGCAGTTCTTC.

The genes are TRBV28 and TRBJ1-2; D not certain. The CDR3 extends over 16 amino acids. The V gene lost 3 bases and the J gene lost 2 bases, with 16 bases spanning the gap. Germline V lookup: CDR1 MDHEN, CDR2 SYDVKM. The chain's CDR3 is CASSLGLILENYGYTF. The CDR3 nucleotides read TGTGCCAGCAGTTTGGGCCTTATCCTCGAAAACTATGGCTACACCTTC.

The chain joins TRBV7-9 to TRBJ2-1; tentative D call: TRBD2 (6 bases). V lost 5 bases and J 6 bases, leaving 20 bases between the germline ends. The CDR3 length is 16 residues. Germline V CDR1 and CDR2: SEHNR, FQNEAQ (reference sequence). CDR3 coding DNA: TGTGCCAGCAGCCCACCCCGGGGACTGGGATCCAATGAGCAGTTCTTC. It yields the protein CASSPPRGLGSNEQFF.

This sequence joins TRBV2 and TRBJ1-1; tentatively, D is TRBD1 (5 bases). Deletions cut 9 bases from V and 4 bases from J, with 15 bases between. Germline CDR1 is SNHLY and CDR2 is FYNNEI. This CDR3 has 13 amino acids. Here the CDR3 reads CAREQEGSTEAFF. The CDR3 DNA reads TGTGCCAGGGAACAGGAAGGAAGCACTGAAGCTTTCTTT.

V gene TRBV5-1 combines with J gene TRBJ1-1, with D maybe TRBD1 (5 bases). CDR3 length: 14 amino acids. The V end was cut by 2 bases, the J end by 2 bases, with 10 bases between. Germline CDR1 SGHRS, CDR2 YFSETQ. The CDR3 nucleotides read TGCGCCAGCAGCTTCCGCAGGACAAACACTGAAGCTTTCTTT. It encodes CASSFRRTNTEAFF. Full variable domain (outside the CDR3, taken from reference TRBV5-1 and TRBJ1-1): KAGVTQTPRYLIKTRGQQVTLSCSPISGHRSVSWYQQTPGQGLQFLFEYFSETQRNKGNFPGRFSGRQFSNSRSEMNVSTLELGDSALYLCASSFRRTNTEAFFGQGTRLTVV.

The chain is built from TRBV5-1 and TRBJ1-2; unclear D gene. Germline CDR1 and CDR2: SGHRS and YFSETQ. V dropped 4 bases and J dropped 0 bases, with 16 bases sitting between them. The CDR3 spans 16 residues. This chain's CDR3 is CASSAPEGDSNYGYTF. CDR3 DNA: TGCGCCAGCAGCGCGCCGGAGGGAGATTCTAACTATGGCTACACCTTC.

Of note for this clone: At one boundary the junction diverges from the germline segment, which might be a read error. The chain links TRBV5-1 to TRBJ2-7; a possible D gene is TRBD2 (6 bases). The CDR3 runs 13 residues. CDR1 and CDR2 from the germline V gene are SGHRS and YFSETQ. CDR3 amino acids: CASSLDYPYEQYF. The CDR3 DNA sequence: TGCGCCAGCAGTTTGGACTACCCCTACGAGCAGTACTTC.

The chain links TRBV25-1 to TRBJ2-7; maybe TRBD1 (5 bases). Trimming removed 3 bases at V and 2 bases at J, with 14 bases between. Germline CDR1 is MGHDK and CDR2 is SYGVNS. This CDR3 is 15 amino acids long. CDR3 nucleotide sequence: TGTGCCAGCAGTGACGAAGGGGAAAGAACCTACGAGCAGTACTTC. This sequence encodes CASSDEGERTYEQYF.